This is a list of T cell receptor beta chains from one sample in a study of blood T cell repertoires in COVID-19. Using immunoSEQ multiplex PCR, the repertoire was profiled, and TCRdb retains in-frame clones only, with some absent. The sample holds 55,000 to 75,000 clones, about 73% seen once. Sequencing was carried out using peripheral blood. Source of these receptors: a man aged 60 to 75 with acute or convalescent COVID-19. Both conserved end residues are part of each CDR3. Each record gives: J gene, V gene, CDR3 protein.

TRBJ1-5	TRBV10-3	CATTEDSNQPQHF
TRBJ2-7	TRBV2	CASRVEVADGSYEQYF
TRBJ2-3	TRBV5-1	CASSLEGADKDTQYF
TRBJ1-2	TRBV7-8	CASSLGSLRSYTF
TRBJ1-4	TRBV19	CASRGDRGREKLFF
TRBJ2-7	TRBV28	CASSLIGTAPSYEQYF
TRBJ2-7	TRBV20-1	CSASRTYYEQYF
TRBJ2-7	TRBV28	CASSLGLANYEQYF
TRBJ1-5	TRBV5-1	CASSASSNQPQHF
TRBJ2-1	TRBV11-3	CASSTGYNNEQFF
TRBJ2-2	TRBV27	CASSSRLLGQGKGDTGELFF
TRBJ2-1	TRBV11-3	CASSTLGAGVSYNEQFF
TRBJ2-7	TRBV25-1	CASRSRLGQGAGEQYF
TRBJ1-5	TRBV30	CAWDTGVGQPQHF
TRBJ2-7	TRBV5-5	CASSLATAYEQYF
TRBJ2-1	TRBV3-1/TRBV3-2	CASSQGRQDNEQFF
TRBJ2-5	TRBV5-1	CASSDRDQETQYF
TRBJ2-3	TRBV6-2/TRBV6-3	CASSLTPGQGRDTQYF
TRBJ1-2	TRBV5-1	CASSLGEDYTF
TRBJ2-5	TRBV5-1	CASSSGDSQETQYF
TRBJ2-5	TRBV7-2	CASSLQAGTQETQYF
TRBJ1-5	TRBV9	CASSVKEREGSPGQPQHF
TRBJ1-5	TRBV30	CAWSVQGGQPQHF
TRBJ2-5	TRBV23-1	CASSQSETGYQETQYF
TRBJ2-7	TRBV7-3	CASSLRGLSYEQYF
TRBJ2-1	TRBV2	CASGSGGRNEQFF
TRBJ1-1	TRBV24-1	CATSRAGGTEAFF
TRBJ2-3	TRBV9	CASSVSGASTDTQYF
TRBJ2-5	TRBV7-6	CASRGTGQETQYF
TRBJ2-7	TRBV21-1	CARRSYSRGKDEQYF
TRBJ1-4	TRBV14	CASSQAVNEKLFF
TRBJ1-1	TRBV19	CASTRQLNTEAFF
TRBJ2-1	TRBV6-1	CASSDDRSSYNEQFF
TRBJ1-4	TRBV9	CASSVREGTLEKLFF
TRBJ2-3	TRBV11-3	CASSPAGTSTDTQYF
TRBJ1-2	TRBV27	CASRKQGGSYGYTF
TRBJ2-2	TRBV5-4	CASSSGQGRGTGELFF
TRBJ2-1	TRBV10-3	CAISESSFSGVRNEQFF
TRBJ2-3	TRBV5-1	CASSLGSGRAHTQYF
TRBJ2-2	TRBV3-1/TRBV3-2	CASSQMGPGELFF
TRBJ1-1	TRBV5-1	CASSSGGGENEAFF
TRBJ2-1	TRBV5-1	CASSPPLGGEFF
TRBJ2-3	TRBV10-3	CAISDIDRTSTDTQYF
TRBJ1-5	TRBV19	CASSRTDSNQPQHF
TRBJ2-1	TRBV5-1	CASSLWASGSFDNEQFF
TRBJ1-6	TRBV6-5	CASRPNTNSPLHF
TRBJ2-5	TRBV10-3	CAITGENQETQYF
TRBJ2-5	TRBV5-8	CASSWSPGQGKQETQYF
TRBJ2-1	TRBV12-5	CASGLANSNEQFF
TRBJ2-3	TRBV27	CASSLSQGAFTDTQYF
TRBJ2-1	TRBV28	CASSLPQGRRNEQFF
TRBJ2-3	TRBV5-1	CASSLALAGGPLDTQYF
TRBJ2-7	TRBV4-2	CASSQVQREVSYEQYF
TRBJ1-2	TRBV2	CASRTGGGVYGYTF
TRBJ2-5	TRBV30	CAWSPTSGGLIKTQYF